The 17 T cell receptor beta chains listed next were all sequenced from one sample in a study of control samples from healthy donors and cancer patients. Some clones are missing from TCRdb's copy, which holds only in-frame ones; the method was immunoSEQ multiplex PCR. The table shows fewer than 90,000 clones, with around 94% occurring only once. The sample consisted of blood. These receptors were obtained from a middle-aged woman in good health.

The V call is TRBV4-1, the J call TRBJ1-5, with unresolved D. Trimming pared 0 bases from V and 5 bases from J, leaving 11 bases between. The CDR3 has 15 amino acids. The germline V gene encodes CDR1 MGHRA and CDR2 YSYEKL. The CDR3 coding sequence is TGCGCCAGCAGCCAAGACCCAGCAGGTTATCAGCCCCAGCATTTT. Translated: CASSQDPAGYQPQHF.

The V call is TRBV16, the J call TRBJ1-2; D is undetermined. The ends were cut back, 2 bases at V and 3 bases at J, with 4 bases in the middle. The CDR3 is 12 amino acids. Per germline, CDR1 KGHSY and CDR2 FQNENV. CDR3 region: CASSQMDYGYTF. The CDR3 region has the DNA TGTGCCAGCAGCCAAATGGACTATGGCTACACCTTC. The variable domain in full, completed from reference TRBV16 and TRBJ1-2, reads GEEVAQTPKHLVRGEGQKAKLYCAPIKGHSYVFWYQQVLKNEFKFLISFQNENVFDETGMPKERFSAKCLPNSPCSLEIQATKLEDSAVYFCASSQMDYGYTFGSGTRLTVV.

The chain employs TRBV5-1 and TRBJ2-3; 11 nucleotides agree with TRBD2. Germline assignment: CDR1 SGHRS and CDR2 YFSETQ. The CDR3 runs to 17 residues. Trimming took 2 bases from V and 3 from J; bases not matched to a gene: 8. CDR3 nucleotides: TGCGCCAGCAGCTTATTTAGCGGGGGGGCTCGGACAGATACGCAGTATTTT. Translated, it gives CASSLFSGGARTDTQYF.

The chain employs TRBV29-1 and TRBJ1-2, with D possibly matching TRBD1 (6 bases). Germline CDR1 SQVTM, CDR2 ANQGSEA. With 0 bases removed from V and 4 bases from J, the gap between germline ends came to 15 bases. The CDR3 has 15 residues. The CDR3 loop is CSVEELDTGPYGYTF. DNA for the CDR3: TGCAGCGTTGAAGAGCTAGACACAGGGCCCTATGGCTACACCTTC. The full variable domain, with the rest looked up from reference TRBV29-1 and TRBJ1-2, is SAVISQKPSRDICQRGTSLTIQCQVDSQVTMMFWYRQQPGQSLTLIATANQGSEATYESGFVIDKFPISRPNLTFSTLTVSNMSPEDSSIYLCSVEELDTGPYGYTFGSGTRLTVV.

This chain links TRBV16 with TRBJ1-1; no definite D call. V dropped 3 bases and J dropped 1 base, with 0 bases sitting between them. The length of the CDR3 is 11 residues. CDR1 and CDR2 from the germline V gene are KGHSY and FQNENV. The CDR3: CASSQNTEAFF. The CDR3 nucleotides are TGTGCCAGCAGCCAGAACACTGAAGCTTTCTTT.

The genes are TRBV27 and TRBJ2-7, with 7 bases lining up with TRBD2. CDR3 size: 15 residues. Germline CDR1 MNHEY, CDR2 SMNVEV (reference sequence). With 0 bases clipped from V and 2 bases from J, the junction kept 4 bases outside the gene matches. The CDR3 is CASSLSAGTTYEQYF. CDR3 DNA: TGTGCCAGCAGTTTATCGGCCGGGACTACCTACGAGCAGTACTTC.

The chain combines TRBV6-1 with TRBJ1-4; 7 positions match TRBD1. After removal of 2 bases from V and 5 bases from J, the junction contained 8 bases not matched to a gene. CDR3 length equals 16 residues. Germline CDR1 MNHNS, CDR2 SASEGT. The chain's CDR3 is CASSENTGAENEKLFF. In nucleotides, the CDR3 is TGTGCCAGCAGTGAAAACACAGGGGCTGAGAATGAAAAACTGTTTTTT.

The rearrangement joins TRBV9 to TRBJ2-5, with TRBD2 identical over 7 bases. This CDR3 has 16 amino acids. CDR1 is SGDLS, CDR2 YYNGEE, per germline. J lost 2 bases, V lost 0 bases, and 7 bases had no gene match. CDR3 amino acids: CASSVAGEGPQETQYF. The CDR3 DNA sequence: TGTGCCAGCAGCGTAGCCGGGGAGGGACCACAAGAGACCCAGTACTTC.

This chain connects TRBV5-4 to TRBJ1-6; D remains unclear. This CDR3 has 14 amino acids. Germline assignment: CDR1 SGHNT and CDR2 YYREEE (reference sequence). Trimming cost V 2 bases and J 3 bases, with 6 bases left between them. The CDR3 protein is CASSFRDYNSPLHF. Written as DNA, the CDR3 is TGTGCCAGCAGCTTCCGCGACTATAATTCACCCCTCCACTTT. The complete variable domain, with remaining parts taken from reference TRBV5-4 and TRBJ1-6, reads ETGVTQSPTHLIKTRGQQVTLRCSSQSGHNTVSWYQQALGQGPQFIFQYYREEENGRGNFPPRFSGLQFPNYSSELNVNALELDDSALYLCASSFRDYNSPLHFGNGTRLTVT.

This CDR3 is CASSQDATENSPLHF. The CDR3 DNA reads as TGTGCCAGCAGCCAAGATGCGACAGAGAATTCACCCCTCCACTTT. The genes are TRBV3-1 (or the pseudogene TRBV3-2) and TRBJ1-6; tentative D call: TRBD1 (5 bases). V was cut by 0 bases and J by 7 bases, with 10 bases left in between. The CDR3 extends over 15 amino acids. Per germline, CDR1 LGHDT and CDR2 YNNKEL (reference sequence).

In nucleotides, the CDR3 is TGTGCCAGCAGCTTTACGTCAGGGGAATACGAGCAGTACTTC. It yields the protein CASSFTSGEYEQYF. The chain carries TRBV7-2 and TRBJ2-7, with a weak D call TRBD1 (6 bases). The CDR3 covers 14 residues. Germline V CDR1 and CDR2: SGHTA, FQGNSA. V lost 3 bases to trimming and J lost 4 bases, with 13 bases between them.

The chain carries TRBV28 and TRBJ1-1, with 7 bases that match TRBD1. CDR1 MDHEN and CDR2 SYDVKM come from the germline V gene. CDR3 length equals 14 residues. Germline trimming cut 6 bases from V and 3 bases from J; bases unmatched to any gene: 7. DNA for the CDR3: TGTGCCAGCAGGACAGGGTCCCACGACACTGAAGCTTTCTTT. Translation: CASRTGSHDTEAFF.

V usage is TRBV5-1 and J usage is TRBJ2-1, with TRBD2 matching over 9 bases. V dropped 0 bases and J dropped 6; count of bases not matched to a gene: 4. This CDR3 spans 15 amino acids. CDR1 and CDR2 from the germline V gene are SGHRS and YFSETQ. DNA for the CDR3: TGCGCCAGCAGCTTGGGTAGCGGGAGTGGCAATGAGCAGTTCTTC. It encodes CASSLGSGSGNEQFF.

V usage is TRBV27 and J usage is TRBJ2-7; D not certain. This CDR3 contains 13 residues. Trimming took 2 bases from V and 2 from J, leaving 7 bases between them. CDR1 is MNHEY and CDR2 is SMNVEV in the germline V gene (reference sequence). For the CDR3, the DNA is TGTGCCAGCAGTTTAACATCTGCCTACGAGCAGTACTTC. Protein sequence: CASSLTSAYEQYF.

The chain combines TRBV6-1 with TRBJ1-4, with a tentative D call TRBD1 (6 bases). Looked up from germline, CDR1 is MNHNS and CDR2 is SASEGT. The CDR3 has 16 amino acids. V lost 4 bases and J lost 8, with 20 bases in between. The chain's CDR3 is CASSAWSGAHREKLFF. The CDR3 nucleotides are TGTGCCAGCAGTGCATGGTCGGGGGCGCATCGGGAAAAACTGTTTTTT.

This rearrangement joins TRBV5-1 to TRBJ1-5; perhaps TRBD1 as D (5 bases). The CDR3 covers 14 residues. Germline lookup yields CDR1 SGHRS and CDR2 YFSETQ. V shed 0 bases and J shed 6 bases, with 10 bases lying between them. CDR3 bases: TGCGCCAGCAGCTTGGGGCAGGGTGGTCAGCCCCAGCATTTT. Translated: CASSLGQGGQPQHF.

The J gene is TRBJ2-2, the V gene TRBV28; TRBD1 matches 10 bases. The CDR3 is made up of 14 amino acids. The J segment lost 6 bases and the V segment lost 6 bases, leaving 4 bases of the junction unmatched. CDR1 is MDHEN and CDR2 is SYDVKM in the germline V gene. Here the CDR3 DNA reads TGTGCCAGCAGGAGGACAGGGGGGTCCGGGGAGCTGTTTTTT. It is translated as CASRRTGGSGELFF.